The clone carrying this T cell receptor (beta chain) was detected only a few times. As for treatment: randomized to nivolumab then ipilimumab (arm A) or the reverse (arm B). Sequenced by immunoSEQ multiplex PCR; TCRdb stores in-frame clones only, minus some. The sample carries approximately 3,000 clones, just over 20% recorded once. The entry originates in a study of sequential checkpoint blockade in melanoma. In the study overall: Randomization was 1:1 between first-line nivolumab→ipilimumab and ipilimumab→nivolumab. After both sequences, patients received maintenance nivolumab. Matched biopsies came pretreatment and at week 13 for about 24 patients.

Germline V gene data show CDR1 as MNHGY and CDR2 as SAAAGT. This CDR3 spans 17 amino acids. Trimming cost V 0 bases and J 4 bases, with 19 bases left between them. The sample here was tumor tissue (inferred from file names), taken from a patient given nivolumab and ipilimumab in sequence. V is TRBV6-8 and J is TRBJ2-7; D assignment may be TRBD1 or TRBD2 (5 bases each). The receptor's source is a human donor with melanoma. This chain's CDR3 is CASSYSNGAQVDYEQYF. The DNA of the CDR3 is TGTGCCAGCAGTTACTCGAACGGGGCGCAGGTGGATTACGAGCAGTACTTC.